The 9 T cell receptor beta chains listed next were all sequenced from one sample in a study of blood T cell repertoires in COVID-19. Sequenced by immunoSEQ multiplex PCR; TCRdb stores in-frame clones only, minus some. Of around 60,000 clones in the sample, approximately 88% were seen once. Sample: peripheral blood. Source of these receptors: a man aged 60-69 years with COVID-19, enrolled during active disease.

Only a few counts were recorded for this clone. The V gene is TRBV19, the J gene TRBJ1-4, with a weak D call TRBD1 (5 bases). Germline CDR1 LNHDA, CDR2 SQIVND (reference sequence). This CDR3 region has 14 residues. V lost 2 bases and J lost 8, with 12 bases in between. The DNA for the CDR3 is TGTGCCAGTAGTATAAGGGGCCCGGTGGAAAAACTGTTTTTT. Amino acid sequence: CASSIRGPVEKLFF.

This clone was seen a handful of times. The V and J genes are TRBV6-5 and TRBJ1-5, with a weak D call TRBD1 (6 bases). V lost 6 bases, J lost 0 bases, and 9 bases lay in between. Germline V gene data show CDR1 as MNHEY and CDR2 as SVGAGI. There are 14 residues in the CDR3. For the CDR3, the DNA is TGTGCCAGCAGCCCAGGGGATAGCAATCAGCCCCAGCATTTT. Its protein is CASSPGDSNQPQHF.

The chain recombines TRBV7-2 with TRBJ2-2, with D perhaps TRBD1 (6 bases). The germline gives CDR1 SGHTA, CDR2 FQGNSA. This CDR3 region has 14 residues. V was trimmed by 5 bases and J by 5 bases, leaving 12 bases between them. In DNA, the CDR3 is TGTGCCAGCAGCACAGGACAGAGGACCGGGGAGCTGTTTTTT. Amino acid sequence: CASSTGQRTGELFF. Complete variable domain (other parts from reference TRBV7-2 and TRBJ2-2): GAGVSQSPSNKVTEKGKDVELRCDPISGHTALYWYRQSLGQGLEFLIYFQGNSAPDKSGLPSDRFSAERTGGSVSTLTIQRTQQEDSAVYLCASSTGQRTGELFFGEGSRLTVL.

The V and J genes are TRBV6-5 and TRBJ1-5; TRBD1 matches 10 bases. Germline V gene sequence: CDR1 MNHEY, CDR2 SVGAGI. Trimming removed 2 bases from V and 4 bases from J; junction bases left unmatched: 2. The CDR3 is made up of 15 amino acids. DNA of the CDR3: TGTGCCAGCAGTTACGACAGGGGGCCTAATCAGCCCCAGCATTTT. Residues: CASSYDRGPNQPQHF.

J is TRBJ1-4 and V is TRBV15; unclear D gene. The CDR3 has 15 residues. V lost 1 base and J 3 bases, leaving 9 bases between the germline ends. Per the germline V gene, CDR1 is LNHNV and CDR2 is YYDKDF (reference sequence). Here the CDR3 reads CATSRGVAANEKLFF. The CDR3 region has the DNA TGTGCCACCAGCAGAGGAGTAGCGGCTAATGAAAAACTGTTTTTT.

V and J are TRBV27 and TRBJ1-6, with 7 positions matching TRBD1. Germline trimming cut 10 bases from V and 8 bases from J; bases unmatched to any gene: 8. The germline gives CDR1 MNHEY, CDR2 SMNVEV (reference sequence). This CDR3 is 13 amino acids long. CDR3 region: CANPGQWHSPLHF. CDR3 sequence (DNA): TGTGCCAACCCGGGACAGTGGCATTCACCCCTCCACTTT.

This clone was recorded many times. CDR3 protein: CASSKAGHPNSYEQYF. CDR3 in DNA: TGTGCCAGTAGTAAAGCGGGACACCCCAACTCCTACGAGCAGTACTTC. The chain couples TRBV19 to TRBJ2-7; maybe TRBD2 (7 bases). Trimming took 4 bases from V and 0 from J, leaving 16 bases between them. Per the germline V gene, CDR1 is LNHDA and CDR2 is SQIVND (reference sequence). This CDR3 has 16 amino acids.

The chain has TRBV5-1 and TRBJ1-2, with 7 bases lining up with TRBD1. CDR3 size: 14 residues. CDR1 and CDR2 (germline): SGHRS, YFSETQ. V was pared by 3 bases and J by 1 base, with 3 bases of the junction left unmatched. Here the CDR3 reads CASSSGQINYGYTF. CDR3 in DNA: TGCGCCAGCAGCTCGGGACAGATTAACTATGGCTACACCTTC.

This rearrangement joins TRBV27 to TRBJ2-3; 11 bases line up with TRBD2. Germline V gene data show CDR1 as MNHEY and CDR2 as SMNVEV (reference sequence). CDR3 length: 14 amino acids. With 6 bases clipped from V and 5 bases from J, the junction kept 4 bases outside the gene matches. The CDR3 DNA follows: TGTGCCAGCAGGACACTAGCGGGGGAAGATACGCAGTATTTT. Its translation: CASRTLAGEDTQYF.